These 3 T cell receptor beta chains originate from one sample sequenced in a study of regulatory T cells in long-lasting Graves disease. Time point meaning: persistent/refractory GD, antithyroid drugs over 5 years with positive TRAb. Researchers made the TCR library from RNA that was extracted from PBMCs. Researchers made TCR beta libraries by using iRepertoire HTBI primers and running Arm-PCR on CDR3 regions. TCRdb passed the multiplex PCR reads through MiXCR, listing each CDR3 protein once. Of a few hundred thousand distinct CDR3 sequences in the sample, under 25% were seen once. The sample in question was peripheral blood mononuclear cells (PBMCs), obtained when the disease was refractory, from a patient treated with antithyroid drugs. The receptors stem from a female donor with Graves disease.

DNA for the CDR3: TGTGCCAGTAGTATACCCCCAGAGTCCCGGGGACTAGTCTACAATGAGCAGTTCTTC. It codes for CASSIPPESRGLVYNEQFF. The chain has TRBV19 and TRBJ2-1, with 8 positions matching TRBD2. After removal of 2 bases from V and 3 bases from J, the junction contained 15 bases not matched to a gene. The CDR3 consists of 19 residues. The V gene's germline CDR1 is LNHDA and CDR2 SQIVND (reference sequence).

This clonotype was recorded many times. The rearrangement links TRBV10-3 to TRBJ1-1; possibly TRBD1 for D (5 bases). Germline V gives CDR1 ENHRY, CDR2 SYGVKD. There are 13 residues in the CDR3. V was shortened by 0 bases and J by 3 bases, with 5 bases between the two germline ends. The CDR3 sequence is CAISESGDTEAFF. As DNA, the CDR3 is TGTGCCATCAGTGAGTCAGGGGACACTGAAGCTTTCTTT.

This clonotype was seen at least ten times. V and J are TRBV5-1 and TRBJ1-5; no clear D. The germline V and J ends were trimmed by 0 bases and 6 bases, with 7 bases remaining between them. This CDR3 has 13 amino acids. Germline loops: CDR1 SGHRS, CDR2 YFSETQ. The CDR3 DNA follows: TGCGCCAGCAGCTTGGCCCGGGGTCAGCCCCAGCATTTT. It yields the protein CASSLARGQPQHF.